This is a list of T cell receptor beta chains from one sample in a study of cytomegalovirus exposure and HLA in healthy donors. Only in-frame clones appear in the TCRdb table, and some are missing; sequencing was by immunoSEQ multiplex PCR. The repertoire includes 120,000 or so clones, 80% to 90% of them detected once, and about 1.1% sits in the top ten. Sequenced input: PBMCs. These receptors were obtained from a woman in her late teens or twenties in good health and CMV-seronegative. CDR3s include the opening cysteine and the closing phenylalanine or tryptophan. Fields, in order: V gene, D gene, clone size, J gene, CDR3 protein, CDR3 DNA. The D gene is left open where the match is weak. A clone size is listed for some rows: how often the clone was seen (once, few, many), or a class if it is expanded.

>TRBV6-1|.|.|TRBJ1-3
CASSDLGGGNTIYF
TGTGCCAGCAGTGATTTGGGGGGTGGAAACACCATATATTTT
>TRBV27|.|.|TRBJ2-1
CASSRQQTRAWFF
TGTGCCAGCAGTCGACAACAGACGCGAGCTTGGTTCTTC
>TRBV28|TRBD1|.|TRBJ2-1
CASSLSRQGRDEQFF
TGTGCCAGCAGTTTAAGCCGACAGGGGAGAGATGAGCAGTTCTTC
>TRBV28|.|once|TRBJ1-2
CASGLSGGYGYTF
TGTGCCAGCGGTCTTTCCGGGGGGTATGGCTACACCTTC
>TRBV19|TRBD1|.|TRBJ1-6
CAIARTGAGSPLHF
TGTGCCATCGCCCGGACAGGCGCGGGATCACCCCTCCACTTT
>TRBV29-1|.|.|TRBJ2-1
CSVGGGGPEQFF
TGCAGCGTTGGGGGCGGGGGCCCCGAGCAGTTCTTC
>TRBV27|TRBD2|.|TRBJ2-1
CASSLSPSGARGEQFF
TGTGCCAGCAGTTTATCCCCTAGCGGAGCCCGAGGTGAGCAGTTCTTC
>TRBV19|.|.|TRBJ1-2
CASSTGTSRNYGYTF
TGTGCCAGTAGTACCGGGACAAGCCGCAACTATGGCTACACCTTC
>TRBV15|.|.|TRBJ1-1
CATSLRQKNTEAFF
TGTGCCACCAGCTTACGACAGAAGAACACTGAAGCTTTCTTT
>TRBV7-6|TRBD2|.|TRBJ2-1
CASSKVGTSVEQFF
TGTGCCAGCAGTAAAGTAGGGACTAGCGTAGAGCAGTTCTTC
>TRBV28|.|.|TRBJ2-7
CASSRGPWGEQYF
TGTGCCAGCAGCCGGGGTCCTTGGGGCGAGCAGTACTTC
>TRBV18|TRBD1|.|TRBJ1-1
CASSPPTGITEAFF
TGTGCCAGCTCACCACCGACAGGGATTACTGAAGCTTTCTTT
>TRBV27|.|once|TRBJ2-3
CASSLNSKDTQYF
TGTGCCAGCAGTTTGAACAGCAAAGATACGCAGTATTTT
>TRBV28|.|.|TRBJ2-7
CASRRDTPSEQYF
TGTGCCAGCAGACGGGACACCCCCTCAGAGCAGTACTTC
>TRBV30|.|.|TRBJ2-2
CAWTRQNTGELFF
TGTGCCTGGACCCGACAGAACACCGGGGAGCTGTTTTTT
>TRBV30|.|.|TRBJ2-1
CAWNAGWNYEQFF
TGTGCCTGGAATGCGGGCTGGAACTATGAGCAGTTCTTC
>TRBV5-6|TRBD2|.|TRBJ2-3
CASSQRLAGDSLGTDTQYF
TGTGCCAGCAGCCAAAGACTAGCGGGAGATTCGCTAGGCACAGATACGCAGTATTTT
>TRBV29-1|TRBD2|.|TRBJ2-7
CSVEGDSGGYRYEQYF
TGCAGCGTTGAAGGTGATAGCGGGGGATATCGCTACGAGCAGTACTTC
>TRBV6-5|.|once|TRBJ2-5
CASKVDGQETQYF
TGTGCCAGCAAGGTCGACGGGCAAGAGACCCAGTACTTC
>TRBV9|.|.|TRBJ1-3
CASSVAQGTSGNTIYF
TGTGCCAGCAGCGTTGCCCAGGGTACCTCTGGAAACACCATATATTTT
>TRBV29-1|TRBD2|.|TRBJ2-2
CSVGLAGIGGAGELFF
TGCAGCGTTGGGCTAGCGGGCATTGGGGGCGCCGGGGAGCTGTTTTTT
>TRBV6-5|.|.|TRBJ2-1
CASSLKQGYNEQFF
TGTGCCAGCAGCCTTAAACAGGGCTACAATGAGCAGTTCTTC
>TRBV4-3|.|.|TRBJ1-4
CASSPIDRPNEKLFF
TGCGCCAGCAGTCCTATAGACAGACCTAATGAAAAACTGTTTTTT
>TRBV15|.|.|TRBJ1-5
CATSRSVQTEPLAQHF
TGTGCCACCAGCAGAAGTGTCCAGACTGAACCTTTGGCCCAGCATTTT